This entry is about one TCR beta chain. The antigen is unknown. This CDR3 is missing its conserved last phenylalanine or tryptophan, likely due to a read error. MiXCR was run by TCRdb on the 5' RACE reads, yielding one entry per CDR3 protein. The sample has 320,000 or so distinct CDR3 sequences; approximately 8% are singletons. This sample is drawn from a study of T cells after yellow fever vaccination. Study-wide background: SMART-Seq v4 Ultra Low Input handled preparation of low-cell-number fractions.

The CDR3 runs 13 residues. CDR1 is MNHEY and CDR2 is SMNVEV in the germline V gene (reference sequence). The germline V and J ends were trimmed by 5 bases and 0 bases, with 7 bases remaining between them. Study observations and caveats: A weaker but faster secondary response was observed, peaking on day 5 versus 15.

This receptor was taken from a man younger than 35 who received the YFV17D yellow fever vaccine. Sequencing used PBMCs, obtained around 45 days after the first yellow fever vaccination. The rearrangement uses TRBV27 and TRBJ1-1; D uncertain. CDR3 region: CASSGQLNTEAFL. For the CDR3, the DNA is TGTGCCAGCAGTGGGCAGCTGAACACTGAAGCTTTCTTA.